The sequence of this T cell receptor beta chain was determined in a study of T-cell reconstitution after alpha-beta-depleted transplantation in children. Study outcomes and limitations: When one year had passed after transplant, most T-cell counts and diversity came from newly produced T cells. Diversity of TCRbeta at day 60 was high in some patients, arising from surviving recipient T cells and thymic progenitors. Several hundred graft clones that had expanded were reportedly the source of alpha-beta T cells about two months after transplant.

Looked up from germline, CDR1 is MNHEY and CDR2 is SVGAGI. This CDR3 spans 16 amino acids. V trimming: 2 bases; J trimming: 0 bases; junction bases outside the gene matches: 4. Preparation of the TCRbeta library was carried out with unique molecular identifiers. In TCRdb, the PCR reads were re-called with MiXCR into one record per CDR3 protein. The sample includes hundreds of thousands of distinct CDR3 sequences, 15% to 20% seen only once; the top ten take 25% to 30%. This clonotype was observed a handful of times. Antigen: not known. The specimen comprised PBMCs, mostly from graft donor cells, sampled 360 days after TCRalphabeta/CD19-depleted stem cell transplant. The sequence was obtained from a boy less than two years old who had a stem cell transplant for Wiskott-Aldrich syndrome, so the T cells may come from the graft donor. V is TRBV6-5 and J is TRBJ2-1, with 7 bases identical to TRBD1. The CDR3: CASSYLRGSSYNEQFF. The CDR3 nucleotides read TGTGCCAGCAGTTACCTCAGGGGGAGCTCCTACAATGAGCAGTTCTTC.